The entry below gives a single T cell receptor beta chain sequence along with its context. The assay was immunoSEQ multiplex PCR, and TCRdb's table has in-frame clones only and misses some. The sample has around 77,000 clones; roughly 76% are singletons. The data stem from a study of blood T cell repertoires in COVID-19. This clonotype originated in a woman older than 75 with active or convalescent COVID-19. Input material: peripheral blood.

The CDR3 is CASGGGTDGEQYF. In DNA form, the CDR3 reads TGTGCCAGCGGGGGGGGAACTGACGGCGAGCAGTACTTC. The chain joins TRBV6-5 to TRBJ2-7, with 7 bases identical to TRBD2. Germline V gene data show CDR1 as MNHEY and CDR2 as SVGAGI. Trimming cost V 8 bases and J 6 bases; bases outside gene matches: 10. This CDR3 comprises 13 residues.